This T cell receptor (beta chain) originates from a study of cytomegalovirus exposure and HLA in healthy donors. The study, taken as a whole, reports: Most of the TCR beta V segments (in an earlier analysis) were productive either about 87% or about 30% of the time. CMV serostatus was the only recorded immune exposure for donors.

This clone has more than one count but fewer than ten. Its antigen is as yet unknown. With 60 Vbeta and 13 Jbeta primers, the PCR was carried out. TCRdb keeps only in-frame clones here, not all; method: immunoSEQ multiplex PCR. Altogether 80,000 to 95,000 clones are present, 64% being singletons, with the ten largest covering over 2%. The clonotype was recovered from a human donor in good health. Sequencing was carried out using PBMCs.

In DNA, the CDR3 is TGTGCCACCCAGAGGGCTAGCGGGGGTCAAGAGACCCAGTACTTC. Protein sequence: CATQRASGGQETQYF. V usage is TRBV2 and J usage is TRBJ2-5; TRBD2 matches at 10 bases. V gave up 10 bases and J gave up 2 bases; unmatched junction bases: 10. Germline-derived CDR1 and CDR2 are SNHLY and FYNNEI. This CDR3 has 15 residues.